These 23 T cell receptor beta chains share one sample of origin, sequenced in a study of blood T cell repertoires in COVID-19. Method: immunoSEQ multiplex PCR; TCRdb's copy keeps in-frame clones and lacks some. The sample yields around 120,000 clones, about 89% seen once. The sample comprised peripheral blood. The receptors originated from a woman in her seventies with acute or convalescent COVID-19.

V usage is TRBV4-1 and J usage is TRBJ2-6, with a tentative D call TRBD1 (5 bases). CDR1 and CDR2 (germline): MGHRA, YSYEKL. The CDR3 spans 19 residues. V gave up 2 bases and J gave up 0 bases, with 17 bases separating them. The CDR3 DNA reads as TGCGCCAGCAGCCAAAAGGGGCAGGGAAGGATCTCTGGGGCCAACGTCCTGACTTTC. Protein sequence: CASSQKGQGRISGANVLTF.

The chain joins TRBV12-3 or TRBV12-4 to TRBJ1-2; D gene unclear. CDR3 length: 13 amino acids. Between the trimmed V and J ends, which lost 6 bases and 8 bases, there was a span of 16 bases. DNA for the CDR3: TGTGCCAGCAGCCCGGGAGTTCTGGGGGGCTACACCTTC. It yields the protein CASSPGVLGGYTF.

The genes are TRBV2 and TRBJ2-7, with TRBD1 matching over 7 bases. The V gene's germline CDR1 is SNHLY and CDR2 FYNNEI. The CDR3 spans 15 residues. Trimming took 0 bases from V and 6 from J; bases not matched to a gene: 8. Here the CDR3 reads CASSEARQGIVEQYF. The CDR3, as DNA: TGTGCCAGCAGTGAAGCTAGACAGGGAATTGTCGAGCAGTACTTC.

This clone was seen a single time. J is TRBJ2-1 and V is TRBV27; 8 bases align to TRBD1. The germline V gene encodes CDR1 MNHEY and CDR2 SMNVEV (reference sequence). The CDR3 spans 15 residues. V shed 5 bases, J shed 6 bases, and the junction held 9 bases outside the gene matches. The CDR3 region has the DNA TGTGCCAGCAGTAGCCACTCCGGGACAGGCAATGAGCAGTTCTTC. Translated: CASSSHSGTGNEQFF.

V usage is TRBV28 and J usage is TRBJ1-2; 8 nucleotides match TRBD1. Looked up from germline, CDR1 is MDHEN and CDR2 is SYDVKM. The ends lost 2 bases at V and 6 bases at J; junction bases unmatched: 11. The length of the CDR3 is 16 residues. CDR3 residues: CASSLLDRVFEDGYTF. The CDR3 DNA sequence: TGTGCCAGCAGTTTACTGGACAGGGTTTTCGAAGATGGCTACACCTTC.

This chain's CDR3 is CAITPGQLYGYTF. The DNA for the CDR3 is TGTGCCATCACCCCGGGACAGCTCTATGGCTACACCTTC. The chain uses TRBV10-3 and TRBJ1-2, with 7 bases identical to TRBD1. V dropped 7 bases and J dropped 4; count of bases not matched to a gene: 6. The CDR3 is 13 residues long. From germline, CDR1 is ENHRY and CDR2 SYGVKD.

V gene TRBV12-5 combines with J gene TRBJ1-1; D remains ambiguous. The V end was cut by 5 bases, the J end by 1 base, with 8 bases between. Germline V lookup: CDR1 LGHNT, CDR2 FRNRAP. This CDR3 has 13 residues. The CDR3 coding sequence is TGTGCTAGTGGTCCGGACTGGAACACTGAAGCTTTCTTT. This encodes CASGPDWNTEAFF.

The chain joins TRBV19 to TRBJ1-4; D remains unclear. This CDR3 is 14 amino acids long. The germline V and J ends were trimmed by 0 bases and 4 bases, with 6 bases remaining between them. Germline V gene lookup returns CDR1 LNHDA and CDR2 SQIVND (reference sequence). The CDR3 sequence: CASSIEPVNEKLFF. As DNA, the CDR3 is TGTGCCAGTAGTATAGAGCCGGTTAATGAAAAACTGTTTTTT.

The rearrangement uses TRBV6-5 and TRBJ2-7; 9 positions agree with TRBD2. V lost 6 bases and J lost 2; bases outside the gene matches: 2. This CDR3 has 13 residues. CDR1 and CDR2 (germline): MNHEY, SVGAGI. The CDR3 bases are TGTGCCAGCAGGGCGGGGGGGACCTACGAGCAGTACTTC. Its translation: CASRAGGTYEQYF.

The chain is built from TRBV24-1 and TRBJ1-5; 9 bases fit TRBD1. CDR1 and CDR2 (germline): KGHDR, SFDVKD. The CDR3 totals 14 residues. With 4 bases clipped from V and 7 bases from J, the junction kept 4 bases outside the gene matches. CDR3 region: CATSERQGGQPQHF. The CDR3 bases are TGTGCCACCAGTGAAAGACAGGGGGGGCAGCCCCAGCATTTT.

The chain recombines TRBV29-1 with TRBJ2-3, with 13 bases that match TRBD2. The length of the CDR3 is 15 residues. CDR1 SQVTM and CDR2 ANQGSEA come from the germline V gene. V dropped 5 bases and J dropped 0; count of bases not matched to a gene: 2. CDR3 amino acids: CSVRLAGGSTDTQYF. The CDR3 region has the DNA TGCAGCGTTCGACTAGCGGGGGGTAGCACAGATACGCAGTATTTT.

The rearrangement links TRBV2 to TRBJ1-4, with D uncertain. V gave up 1 base and J gave up 0 bases, with 6 bases separating them. The CDR3 is 15 residues long. Germline V gene lookup returns CDR1 SNHLY and CDR2 FYNNEI. CDR3 sequence: CASSEGAATNEKLFF. Written as DNA, the CDR3 is TGTGCCAGCAGTGAAGGGGCCGCAACTAATGAAAAACTGTTTTTT.

The CDR3 loop is CASKGGGLAGYEQYF. The CDR3 DNA reads TGTGCCAGCAAAGGGGGAGGACTAGCGGGCTACGAGCAGTACTTC. The rearrangement joins TRBV28 to TRBJ2-7; TRBD2 aligns across 11 bases. From germline, CDR1 is MDHEN and CDR2 SYDVKM. Unmatched junction bases numbered 8, after V lost 7 bases and J lost 3 bases. The CDR3 is 15 residues long.

This chain links TRBV25-1 with TRBJ1-4; TRBD1 is a possible D gene (6 bases). Trimming shortened V by 4 bases and J by 3 bases, and 12 bases separated the two germline ends. This CDR3 comprises 15 residues. Germline lookup yields CDR1 MGHDK and CDR2 SYGVNS. CDR3 in DNA: TGTGCCAGCAGTGCTGACAGGTTACCTAATGAAAAACTGTTTTTT. Translated: CASSADRLPNEKLFF.

This clone was counted between two and nine times. The rearrangement links TRBV3-1 (or the pseudogene TRBV3-2) to TRBJ1-6, with D perhaps matching TRBD1 (6 bases). V lost 3 bases to trimming and J lost 7 bases, with 13 bases between them. The germline V gene encodes CDR1 LGHDT and CDR2 YNNKEL (reference sequence). There are 15 residues in the CDR3. The CDR3 protein is CASSHRDNKNSPLHF. CDR3 nucleotides: TGTGCCAGCAGCCACCGGGACAACAAAAATTCACCCCTCCACTTT.

The CDR3 DNA sequence: TGTGCCAGCAGCGCGGGACGGGGCGAGCAGTACTTC. Encoded protein: CASSAGRGEQYF. This chain connects TRBV5-6 to TRBJ2-7; maybe TRBD2 (6 bases). The ends were cut back, 4 bases at V and 6 bases at J, with 11 bases in the middle. The CDR3 sequence is 12 residues long. CDR1 is SGHDT and CDR2 is YYEEEE in the germline V gene.

V gene TRBV10-3 combines with J gene TRBJ2-5, with D unresolved. The CDR3 is 14 amino acids. Deletions cut 0 bases from V and 2 bases from J, with 7 bases between. Looked up from germline, CDR1 is ENHRY and CDR2 is SYGVKD. The CDR3 loop is CAISESVGQETQYF. The CDR3, as DNA: TGTGCCATCAGTGAGTCGGTCGGTCAAGAGACCCAGTACTTC.

The CDR3 nucleotides are TGTGCCAGCAGCCCGGCCGTTTGGACAGTGGGCTCTAACTATGGCTACACCTTC. It encodes CASSPAVWTVGSNYGYTF. The chain employs TRBV5-6 and TRBJ1-2; D is perhaps TRBD1 (6 bases). The CDR3 loop spans 18 amino acids. The germline gives CDR1 SGHDT, CDR2 YYEEEE. Between the trimmed V and J ends, which lost 4 bases and 0 bases, there was a span of 22 bases.

This chain connects TRBV10-2 to TRBJ1-4; unclear D gene. CDR3 length: 14 residues. Germline V gives CDR1 WSHSY, CDR2 SAAADI. The V and J ends lost 2 bases and 5 bases respectively, with 9 bases between them. The CDR3 DNA reads TGCGCCAGCAGTGAGAGGGAGTACAATGAAAAACTGTTTTTT. Protein sequence: CASSEREYNEKLFF.

In this sample, this clone turned up a few times. The J gene is TRBJ2-7, the V gene TRBV2, with TRBD1 identical over 10 bases. This CDR3 has 13 amino acids. In germline, CDR1 is SNHLY, CDR2 FYNNEI. V gave up 9 bases and J gave up 2 bases; unmatched junction bases: 4. CDR3 DNA: TGTGCCAGTACCGGGACAGGGGCCTACGAGCAGTACTTC. Translating it yields CASTGTGAYEQYF.

This chain connects TRBV28 to TRBJ1-2; possible D gene TRBD1, 5 bases. Looked up from germline, CDR1 is MDHEN and CDR2 is SYDVKM. There are 14 residues in the CDR3. V shed 5 bases and J shed 5 bases, with 15 bases lying between them. CDR3 residues: CASSPGGIRYGYTF. The CDR3 DNA reads as TGTGCCAGCAGTCCGGGGGGGATCAGGTATGGCTACACCTTC.

This sequence joins TRBV7-9 and TRBJ1-1, with no clear D. V dropped 3 bases and J dropped 4 bases, with 9 bases sitting between them. The CDR3 has 13 residues. CDR1 and CDR2 from the germline V gene are SEHNR and FQNEAQ (reference sequence). This CDR3 is CASSFPGFTEAFF. In DNA form, the CDR3 reads TGTGCCAGCAGCTTCCCGGGGTTCACTGAAGCTTTCTTT.

This clone was counted once. The chain joins TRBV7-8 to TRBJ2-5; D perhaps matches TRBD1 (5 bases). The CDR3 contains 14 residues. The germline CDR1 and CDR2 sequences are SGHVS and FQNEAQ. The V and J ends lost 6 bases and 1 base respectively, with 12 bases between them. The CDR3 DNA sequence: TGTGCCAGCAGTCTAAAACAGGCCCAAGAGACCCAGTACTTC. Translating gives CASSLKQAQETQYF.